The 3 T cell receptor beta chains presented below share a single source sample, sequenced in a study of blood T cell repertoires in COVID-19. Profiling relied on immunoSEQ multiplex PCR, and the TCRdb table lists in-frame clones only, not all of them. The repertoire includes 150,000 to 200,000 clones, about 91% of them detected once, and around 0.77% sits in the top ten. The sequenced sample was PBMCs or T cells enriched from blood (not recorded which). These receptor sequences come from a woman under 30 who had recovered from COVID-19.

The chain carries TRBV28 and TRBJ2-5; a weak D match, TRBD1 (8 bases). This CDR3 is built from 18 residues. CDR1 MDHEN and CDR2 SYDVKM come from the germline V gene. Trimming stripped 4 bases from V and 2 bases from J, with 23 bases between. For the CDR3, the DNA is TGTGCCAGCAGTTCCCTCCCGGGGGGTAGACAGGGGCAAGAGACCCAGTACTTC. Amino acid sequence: CASSSLPGGRQGQETQYF.

The J gene is TRBJ2-7, the V gene TRBV5-6; a possible D gene is TRBD1 (6 bases). V lost 0 bases and J 5 bases, leaving 15 bases between the germline ends. CDR1 SGHDT and CDR2 YYEEEE come from the germline V gene. There are 15 residues in the CDR3. CDR3 amino acids: CASSLVNHRADEQYF. For the CDR3, the DNA is TGTGCCAGCAGCTTGGTTAATCACAGGGCGGACGAGCAGTACTTC.

The V call is TRBV27, the J call TRBJ2-2; 7 positions agree with TRBD2. The CDR3 extends over 15 amino acids. J lost 8 bases, V lost 8 bases, and 14 bases had no gene match. Germline V gene sequence: CDR1 MNHEY, CDR2 SMNVEV (reference sequence). The CDR3 region is CASGGAQLAIGELFF. The CDR3, as DNA: TGTGCCAGCGGAGGTGCCCAACTAGCGATAGGGGAGCTGTTTTTT.